The TCR beta chain described here comes from a study of blood T cell repertoires in COVID-19 (dated by TCRdb to 2018 to 2020). Background for the entire study: Collaborator samples came from the United States, Italy and Spain and covered acute and convalescent phases of COVID-19. The material from the prospective study consisted of cDNA or gDNA derived from T cells, B-cell-depleted T cells, or PBMCs. Subjects who had been exposed to COVID-19, were actively infected with it, or had recovered from it provided the deeply sampled blood TCRbeta repertoires that made up the dataset. The repertoires were released in a freely available public database intended as a resource for research on the immune response to SARS-CoV-2. Samples came from the ongoing ImmuneRACE study (first 160 participants) plus 1,254 subjects from 6 global collaborators. Nearly every sample came with metadata listing a de-identified subject ID, COVID-19 status, age in years and sex. Where available, HLA class I and class II types were taken from metadata supplied by the sample provider and were not determined by assay-based typing.

The immunoSEQ Assay, a bias-controlled multiplex PCR, was used to amplify TCRbeta CDR3 regions from genomic DNA. The original pipeline was this. The number of nucleated cells in each sample was estimated from the amplification of reference gene primers within the assay. To quantify the absolute abundance of each unique TCRbeta CDR3 rearrangement, sequence reads were collapsed and filtered. For each sample, productive Simpson clonality was calculated by taking the square root of Simpson's diversity index across productive rearrangements. TCRdb took this table from immuneACCESS and kept in-frame rearrangements with V and J called. Such tables lack part of the clones; where checked against another copy, unresolved V genes explain under half of the gap, and the rest is unexplained. V and J calls and clone size are as listed in that table; D and trimming were resolved from the DNA. The sample data list about 54,000 clones, and roughly 80% of these were observed just once. The ten largest clonotypes hold roughly 5.7% of the sample.

The paper as a whole reports these results and caveats: The amount of clinical and demographic metadata varied by source and participant and was provided uncurated.

Collaborating institutions collected whole blood in K2EDTA tubes following their own protocols. For TCRbeta analysis, collaborators shipped samples in one of three forms: frozen whole blood, isolated PBMCs, or DNA extracted from either of those sample types. Relative to germline, V is missing 5 bases and J is missing 0 bases, with 9 bases of the junction outside any gene match. From a lookup of the germline V gene (reference sequence), CDR1 and CDR2 are MNHEY and SMNVEV. There are 17 amino acids in the CDR3, from cysteine to phenylalanine inclusive. The entry retains the CDR3 DNA only, 51 bases that are in frame from base 1. Regarding this clone: The specificity of this receptor is unknown. No much larger clonotype is one base removed from it; base qualities were not supplied.

Sequenced input: peripheral blood. The chain is encoded by TRBV27 joined to TRBJ2-1, and 8 junctional nucleotides match TRBD2. This TCR was sampled from a woman aged 60-75 years with acute or convalescent COVID-19. The CDR3 has the sequence CASSEQLADLSYNEQFF. The DNA reads as follows: TGTGCCAGCAGTGAACAACTAGCGGACCTCTCCTACAATGAGCAGTTCTTC.